This passage covers 10 T cell receptor beta chains from one sample sequenced in a study of blood T cell repertoires in COVID-19. The table came from immunoSEQ multiplex PCR; TCRdb's copy has only in-frame clones and leaves some out. In the table there are approximately 180,000 clones, over 75% of which are singletons. Source material: peripheral blood. All receptors derive from a man between 60 and 75 years old with acute or convalescent COVID-19.

The V call is TRBV2, the J call TRBJ2-3, with a possible D match to TRBD1 (5 bases). The CDR3 loop spans 16 amino acids. V lost 3 bases to trimming and J lost 7 bases, with 20 bases between them. CDR1 is SNHLY and CDR2 is FYNNEI in the germline V gene. In nucleotides, the CDR3 is TGTGCCAGCAGTGATCTTGGGGCGGAACTCTCACATACGCAGTATTTT. The encoded protein is CASSDLGAELSHTQYF.

The rearrangement links TRBV5-4 to TRBJ2-7; TRBD1 matches 7 bases. The CDR3 has 15 amino acids. J was trimmed by 4 bases and V by 0 bases; bases with no gene match: 7. Germline-derived CDR1 and CDR2 are SGHNT and YYREEE (reference sequence). Here the CDR3 DNA reads TGTGCCAGCAGCTTGGGGGTAGGCAGGGGGTACGAGCAGTACTTC. It translates to CASSLGVGRGYEQYF.

The chain is built from TRBV28 and TRBJ2-7; D is ambiguous. V was shortened by 3 bases and J by 6 bases, with 9 bases between the two germline ends. The CDR3 has 12 residues. CDR1 MDHEN and CDR2 SYDVKM come from the germline V gene. CDR3 sequence reads: CASSFGRLEQYF. The CDR3 DNA follows: TGTGCCAGCAGTTTTGGCAGACTCGAGCAGTACTTC.

The chain joins TRBV28 to TRBJ2-1, with 7 bases identical to TRBD2. Germline V CDR1 and CDR2: MDHEN, SYDVKM. The CDR3 runs to 17 residues. J gave up 1 base and V 5 bases, and 11 bases lay outside the gene matches. In nucleotides, the CDR3 is TGTGCCAGCAGTGGGACGATGAGCGGGACTTCCTACAATGAGCAGTTCTTC. It codes for CASSGTMSGTSYNEQFF.

This clone was seen a few times. The rearrangement links TRBV5-1 to TRBJ1-1, with 9 bases fitting TRBD1. V lost 3 bases, J lost 5 bases, and 8 bases stayed unmatched. Per germline, CDR1 SGHRS and CDR2 YFSETQ. This CDR3 region has 15 residues. The DNA for the CDR3 is TGCGCCAGCAGCTATGATGGACAGGGGAAAACTGAAGCTTTCTTT. Its protein is CASSYDGQGKTEAFF.

The rearrangement links TRBV20-1 to TRBJ2-5; the D gene is possibly TRBD2 (5 bases). CDR1 is DFQATT and CDR2 is SNEGSKA in the germline V gene (reference sequence). The CDR3 is made up of 16 amino acids. The ends were cut back, 3 bases at V and 5 bases at J, with 22 bases in the middle. Here the CDR3 DNA reads TGCAGTGCTAGTGCCCTGCTAGCTATTGGCGTGGAGACCCAGTACTTC. It specifies CSASALLAIGVETQYF.

A few counts support this clone. This chain uses TRBV9 with TRBJ1-6, with TRBD1 matching over 7 bases. Trimming took 3 bases from V and 6 from J; bases not matched to a gene: 6. Germline loops: CDR1 SGDLS, CDR2 YYNGEE. This CDR3 has 15 residues. For the CDR3, the DNA is TGTGCCAGCAGCGCGACCGGGACAGCTAATTCACCCCTCCACTTT. Encoded protein: CASSATGTANSPLHF.

This chain uses TRBV7-9 with TRBJ2-5; D perhaps matches TRBD2 (6 bases). The CDR3 loop spans 13 amino acids. V lost 3 bases to trimming and J lost 5 bases, with 10 bases between them. Germline CDR1 reads SEHNR; CDR2 reads FQNEAQ (reference sequence). The CDR3 DNA follows: TGTGCCAGCAGCTTGGGGGGTACGGAGACCCAGTACTTC. Encoded protein: CASSLGGTETQYF.

The chain carries TRBV5-8 and TRBJ2-1; D may be TRBD1 (6 bases). Germline V gene lookup returns CDR1 SGHTS and CDR2 YDEGEE. The CDR3 is made up of 14 amino acids. Between the trimmed V and J ends, which lost 3 bases and 0 bases, there was a span of 7 bases. CDR3 residues: CASSSDSSYNEQFF. CDR3 coding DNA: TGTGCCAGCAGCTCGGACAGCTCCTACAATGAGCAGTTCTTC.

The chain recombines TRBV5-1 with TRBJ2-7; 10 nucleotides match TRBD2. Losses at the gene ends were 3 bases for V and 5 bases for J; bases not matched to a gene: 8. Germline V gene sequence: CDR1 SGHRS, CDR2 YFSETQ. The CDR3 spans 15 residues. The CDR3 reads CASSSQLAGSHEQYF. CDR3 sequence (DNA): TGCGCCAGCAGCTCCCAACTAGCGGGATCGCACGAGCAGTACTTC.